A selection of T cell receptor beta chains follows, all from one sample in a study of PD-1 blockade in classical Hodgkin lymphoma. Sequenced by immunoSEQ multiplex PCR; TCRdb stores in-frame clones only, minus some. The sample holds about 85,000 clones, 90% seen once. The sequenced sample was peripheral blood mononuclear cells (PBMCs), obtained before the fourth cycle of nivolumab. The receptors stem from a human donor with classical Hodgkin lymphoma. CDR3s include the opening cysteine and the closing phenylalanine or tryptophan. The order of the fields is J gene, V gene, CDR3 protein.

TRBJ1-5,TRBV19,CASSISPRQYSNQPQHF
TRBJ1-5,TRBV19,CATNIQGGYSNQPQHF
TRBJ2-7,TRBV6-5,CASSYSWTGDYEQYF
TRBJ1-1,TRBV19,CASTRPGANTEAFF
TRBJ2-7,TRBV7-8,CASSLLGIGYEQYF
TRBJ2-7,TRBV7-9,CASSLLAGASYEQYF
TRBJ2-3,TRBV27,CASSDGLAGWSDTQYF
TRBJ1-2,TRBV25-1,CASSGDNRVYGYTF
TRBJ2-7,TRBV6-1,CASSSSYYEQYF
TRBJ1-5,TRBV6-1,CASRSRGSNQPQHF
TRBJ1-3,TRBV4-3,CASSQSRVQGISGNTIYF
TRBJ2-5,TRBV5-1,CASSLVRGGEETQYF
TRBJ2-7,TRBV4-3,CASSLGQGGGYEQYF
TRBJ2-1,TRBV5-1,CASSSTTSSYNEQFF
TRBJ2-1,TRBV27,CASTLGGGGYNEQFF
TRBJ1-5,TRBV7-8,CASSLEAVRGSAPQHF
TRBJ1-1,TRBV4-3,CASRRGGSNTEAFF
TRBJ1-4,TRBV5-1,CASSLGQGGGEKLFF
TRBJ1-4,TRBV7-8,CASSSATGQGPYGEKLFF
TRBJ2-7,TRBV15,CATSREGTGSFAYEQYF
TRBJ2-7,TRBV11-2,CASSLVQASYEQYF
TRBJ2-5,TRBV7-8,CASRDNTGTQETQYF
TRBJ1-2,TRBV4-1,CASSQDRAVLRGYTF
TRBJ1-1,TRBV6-1,CASRGPIEAFF
TRBJ2-1,TRBV15,CATSRGIRTGGVMGQFF
TRBJ1-1,TRBV6-5,CASSSDRGDTEAFF
TRBJ2-3,TRBV5-8,CASSFYGLAGGITDTQYF
TRBJ2-5,TRBV4-2,CASSQDPTSGSETQYF
TRBJ2-5,TRBV7-2,CASSRLATRIETQYF